Listed here are 7 T cell receptor beta chains from one sample, sequenced in a study of cytomegalovirus exposure and HLA in healthy donors. Vbeta (60) and Jbeta (13) primers were used in the PCR. Clones were read by immunoSEQ multiplex PCR, and TCRdb kept only the in-frame ones, dropping some. The data contain about 130,000 clones, about 78% of them singletons. Input material: PBMCs. The receptors derive from a female donor in good health and CMV-seronegative.

This chain joins TRBV28 and TRBJ2-1, with TRBD2 matching 8 bases. V was pared by 6 bases and J by 3 bases, with 13 bases of the junction left unmatched. The CDR3 is 17 residues long. Germline V gives CDR1 MDHEN, CDR2 SYDVKM. The CDR3 nucleotides read TGTGCCAGCAGGCGGCCGCCCCGAGCGGGAGACTACAATGAGCAGTTCTTC. Translating it yields CASRRPPRAGDYNEQFF.

The chain joins TRBV30 to TRBJ2-1, with 9 bases aligning to TRBD2. CDR1 GTSNPN and CDR2 SVGIG come from the germline V gene (reference sequence). The CDR3 runs 11 residues. V gave up 3 bases and J gave up 12 bases; unmatched junction bases: 3. The CDR3 bases are TGTGCCTGGAGAGCGGGAGGTGCGCAGTTCTTC. Translated, it gives CAWRAGGAQFF.

The CDR3 here is CASSVGGGLNEKLFF. In DNA, the CDR3 is TGTGCCAGCAGCGTAGGCGGGGGACTTAATGAAAAACTGTTTTTT. The chain recombines TRBV9 with TRBJ1-4, with D perhaps TRBD1 (5 bases). Germline assignment: CDR1 SGDLS and CDR2 YYNGEE. This CDR3 has 15 amino acids. The germline V and J ends were trimmed by 0 bases and 4 bases, with 10 bases remaining between them.

This clone was recorded a few times. The rearrangement joins TRBV6-1 to TRBJ1-1; D is perhaps TRBD1 (5 bases). The CDR3 spans 15 residues. V was shortened by 4 bases and J by 2 bases, with 14 bases between the two germline ends. Germline values: CDR1 MNHNS, CDR2 SASEGT. The CDR3 reads CASSGPNRYNTEAFF. Written as DNA, the CDR3 is TGTGCCAGCAGTGGCCCCAACAGGTATAACACTGAAGCTTTCTTT.

The chain couples TRBV5-1 to TRBJ2-7; TRBD1 matches 8 bases. The germline gives CDR1 SGHRS, CDR2 YFSETQ. V was clipped by 4 bases and J by 5 bases; unmatched bases: 8. This CDR3 has 14 amino acids. CDR3 nucleotides: TGCGCCAGCAGCAGACAGGGGTCGAAGGACGAGCAGTACTTC. It codes for CASSRQGSKDEQYF.

The CDR3 DNA sequence: TGCGCCAGCAGCCCCTTGCGGGGCACAGATACGCAGTATTTT. It is translated as CASSPLRGTDTQYF. V and J are TRBV5-1 and TRBJ2-3; D is perhaps TRBD2 (5 bases). This CDR3 has 14 amino acids. Germline-derived CDR1 and CDR2 are SGHRS and YFSETQ. V was shortened by 4 bases and J by 1 base, with 10 bases between the two germline ends.

This chain links TRBV5-4 with TRBJ2-5; D remains ambiguous. The ends were cut back, 4 bases at V and 3 bases at J, with 13 bases in the middle. The CDR3 consists of 14 residues. Germline loops: CDR1 SGHNT, CDR2 YYREEE (reference sequence). The DNA for the CDR3 is TGTGCCAGCAGCCTAGGTGGGTTCGAAGAGACCCAGTACTTC. Protein sequence: CASSLGGFEETQYF.